This T cell receptor (beta chain) was identified during a study of cytomegalovirus exposure and HLA in healthy donors. Profiling relied on immunoSEQ multiplex PCR, and the TCRdb table lists in-frame clones only, not all of them. The table records 130,000 to 150,000 clones, about 91% of them present only once. The CDR3 is 15 amino acids. Trimming left V 0 bases short and J 1 base short, with 10 bases between. Germline V gene data show CDR1 as SGHNT and CDR2 as YYREEE (reference sequence). Findings and limits, study-wide: In vitro checks showed that a few CMV-associated chains really do target CMV antigens. Subsequent analysis showed first-cohort TCR clusters tending to co-occur in more than 90 validation repertoires. TCR sequences were mostly rare, though some public TCRs occurred in many donors. The classifier, whose performance was assessed in both the original and validation cohorts, reportedly diagnosed cytomegalovirus status with high specificity and sensitivity.

Regarding this clone: Its antigen is as yet unknown.

The gene calls are TRBV5-4 and TRBJ1-1; possibly TRBD1 for D (5 bases). The material sequenced was PBMCs. The sequence was obtained from a young woman in good health and CMV-seropositive. CDR3 region: CASSLVGGQNTEAFF. The DNA of the CDR3 is TGTGCCAGCAGCTTGGTCGGCGGACAGAACACTGAAGCTTTCTTT.